A few counts support the clone carrying this TCR beta chain. TCRdb reprocessed the RT-PCR reads with MiXCR, giving one entry per CDR3 protein. The sample lists approximately 410,000 distinct CDR3 sequences; approximately 16% were seen once. The data were obtained in a study of patients and donors after allogeneic stem cell transplantation. This CDR3 is 15 amino acids long. Trimming at V came to 3 bases and at J to 5 bases, leaving 7 bases not matched to a gene. Looked up from germline, CDR1 is DFQATT and CDR2 is SNEGSKA (reference sequence). The chain carries TRBV20-1 and TRBJ2-3; 11 bases line up with TRBD2. The source material was blood, either unsorted or a sorted T cell fraction (not recorded which). This TCR was recovered from a human donor who was either an allogeneic HSCT recipient or a stem cell or donor lymphocyte infusion donor (not recorded which). It is not recorded whose cells these are; they may come from a transplant donor. In DNA form, the CDR3 reads TGCAGTGCTAGTGGGGCACTAGCGGGGGAAGATACGCAGTATTTT. This sequence encodes CSASGALAGEDTQYF.